The rows below give T cell receptor beta chains drawn from one sample of a study of beta chain features in type 1 diabetes. Only in-frame clones appear in the TCRdb table, and some are missing; sequencing was by immunoSEQ multiplex PCR. The repertoire holds roughly 120,000 clones, with 40% as singletons. Sample: stem cell memory CD4+ T cells from blood. The receptors were sampled from a woman aged 18-30 years in good health. Each CDR3 is given with its conserved first and last residue. The D gene is left open where the match is weak. For some rows the clone size is stated as once, few or many, or as a class when expanded; others skip it.

V gene: TRBV7-2
clone size: NA
J gene: TRBJ1-4
D gene: TRBD1
CDR3 DNA: TGTGCCAGCAGCAAGGACAGGGTGGTCGGGGAAAAACTGTTTTTT
CDR3 protein: CASSKDRVVGEKLFF

V gene: TRBV4-3
clone size: NA
J gene: TRBJ2-3
D gene: NA
CDR3 DNA: TGCGCCAGCAGCCAAGGAGGAGGGGTAAGAGATACGCAGTATTTT
CDR3 protein: CASSQGGGVRDTQYF

V gene: TRBV6-6
clone size: few
J gene: TRBJ1-3
D gene: NA
CDR3 DNA: TGTGCCAGCAGCACGAGGAGGGACACCATATATTTT
CDR3 protein: CASSTRRDTIYF

V gene: TRBV28
clone size: NA
J gene: TRBJ1-2
D gene: NA
CDR3 DNA: TGTGCCAGCAGTTTCTCGGGAGCCGGGCATGGCTACACCTTC
CDR3 protein: CASSFSGAGHGYTF

V gene: TRBV7-9
clone size: few
J gene: TRBJ1-1
D gene: NA
CDR3 DNA: TGTGCCAGCAGCTCGTCCGGGGTGAACACTGAAGCTTTCTTT
CDR3 protein: CASSSSGVNTEAFF

V gene: TRBV27
clone size: few
J gene: TRBJ2-4
D gene: NA
CDR3 DNA: TGTGCCAGCAGCCCCCGGGCAGGGGAAAACATTCAGTACTTC
CDR3 protein: CASSPRAGENIQYF

V gene: TRBV25-1
clone size: once
J gene: TRBJ2-1
D gene: TRBD1
CDR3 DNA: TGTGCCAGCAGTGTTGCAGGGGGCTCAAATGAGCAGTTCTTC
CDR3 protein: CASSVAGGSNEQFF

V gene: TRBV7-9
clone size: NA
J gene: TRBJ2-7
D gene: TRBD2
CDR3 DNA: TGTGCCAGCAGGCCCGGGACTAGGATCACCGAGCAGTACTTC
CDR3 protein: CASRPGTRITEQYF

V gene: TRBV10-3
clone size: NA
J gene: TRBJ2-7
D gene: NA
CDR3 DNA: TGTGCCATCAGTGAGTTGGGACTCTCATACGAGCAGTACTTC
CDR3 protein: CAISELGLSYEQYF

V gene: TRBV19
clone size: NA
J gene: TRBJ1-5
D gene: NA
CDR3 DNA: TGTGCCAGTAGTCCCCGAAGACTGGTCCGGAGGAGCAATCAGCCCCAGCATTTT
CDR3 protein: CASSPRRLVRRSNQPQHF

V gene: TRBV6-1
clone size: NA
J gene: TRBJ1-1
D gene: NA
CDR3 DNA: TGTGCCAGCAGTGAGACTGCTTTCTTT
CDR3 protein: CASSETAFF

V gene: TRBV5-1
clone size: few
J gene: TRBJ2-7
D gene: NA
CDR3 DNA: TGCGCCAGCAGCTTGGACGCGGGAGAGCAGTACTTC
CDR3 protein: CASSLDAGEQYF

V gene: TRBV7-6
clone size: NA
J gene: TRBJ1-1
D gene: TRBD1
CDR3 DNA: TGTGCCAGCAGCTTAGAGTCCAGGGGGAGAGCTGAAGCTTTCTTT
CDR3 protein: CASSLESRGRAEAFF

V gene: TRBV28
clone size: NA
J gene: TRBJ1-5
D gene: TRBD1
CDR3 DNA: TGTGCCAGCAGTCCCAGGGGACAGGCTAATCAGCCCCAGCATTTT
CDR3 protein: CASSPRGQANQPQHF

V gene: TRBV10-1
clone size: NA
J gene: TRBJ2-7
D gene: TRBD2
CDR3 DNA: TGCGCCACCAGCCGTACTAGCGGGAGTTCCTACGAGCAGTACTTC
CDR3 protein: CATSRTSGSSYEQYF

V gene: TRBV7-9
clone size: NA
J gene: TRBJ2-5
D gene: TRBD1
CDR3 DNA: TGTGCCAGCCGTTCAGCCCACGCTCGGGACAGCCAAGAGACCCAGTACTTC
CDR3 protein: CASRSAHARDSQETQYF